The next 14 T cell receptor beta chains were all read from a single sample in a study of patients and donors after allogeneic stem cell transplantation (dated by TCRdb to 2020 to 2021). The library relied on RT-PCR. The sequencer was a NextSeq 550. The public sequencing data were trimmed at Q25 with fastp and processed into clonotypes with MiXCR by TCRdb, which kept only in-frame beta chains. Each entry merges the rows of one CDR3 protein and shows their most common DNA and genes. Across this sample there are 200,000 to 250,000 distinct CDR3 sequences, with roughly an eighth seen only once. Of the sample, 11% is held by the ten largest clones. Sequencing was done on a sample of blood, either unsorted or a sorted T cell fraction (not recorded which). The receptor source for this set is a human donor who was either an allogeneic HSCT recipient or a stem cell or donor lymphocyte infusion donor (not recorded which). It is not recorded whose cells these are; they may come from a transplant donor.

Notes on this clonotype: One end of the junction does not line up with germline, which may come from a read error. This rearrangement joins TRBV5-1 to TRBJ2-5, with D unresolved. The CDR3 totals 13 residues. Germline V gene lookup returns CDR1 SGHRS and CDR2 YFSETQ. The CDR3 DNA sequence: TGCCCCAGCAGCTTAAGACAAAAAGAGACCCAGTACTTC. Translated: CPSSLRQKETQYF.

Written as DNA, the CDR3 is TGTGCCAGCAGCCAAGGGGGGGACATCTACGAGCAGTACTTC. It is translated as CASSQGGDIYEQYF. This rearrangement joins TRBV3-1 to TRBJ2-7; D is tentatively TRBD1 or TRBD2 (6 bases each). CDR1 is LGHDT and CDR2 is YNNKEL in the germline V gene (reference sequence). This CDR3 region has 14 residues. Trimming removed 1 base at V and 3 bases at J, with 10 bases between.

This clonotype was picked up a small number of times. The CDR3 DNA follows: TGTGCCAGCAGGATCGGAGGACAGAATAATTCACCCCTCCACTTT. It yields the protein CASRIGGQNNSPLHF. The chain couples TRBV6-1 to TRBJ1-6, with a weak D call TRBD1 (6 bases). The CDR3 length is 15 residues. Germline V CDR1 and CDR2: MNHNS, SASEGT. V was cut by 6 bases and J by 5 bases, with 14 bases left in between.

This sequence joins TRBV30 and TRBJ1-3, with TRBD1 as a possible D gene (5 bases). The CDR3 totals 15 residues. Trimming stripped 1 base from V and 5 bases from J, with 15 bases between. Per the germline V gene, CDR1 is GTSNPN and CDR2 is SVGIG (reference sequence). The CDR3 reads CAWSAGDQVRNTIYF. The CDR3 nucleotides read TGTGCCTGGAGTGCGGGGGACCAAGTAAGAAACACCATATATTTT.

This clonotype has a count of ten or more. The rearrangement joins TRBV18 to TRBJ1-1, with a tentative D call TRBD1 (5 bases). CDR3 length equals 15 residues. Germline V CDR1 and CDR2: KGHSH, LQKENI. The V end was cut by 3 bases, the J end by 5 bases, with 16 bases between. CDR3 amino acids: CASSPLGGRETEAFF. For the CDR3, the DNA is TGTGCCAGCTCACCTCTCGGGGGGAGAGAGACTGAAGCTTTCTTT.

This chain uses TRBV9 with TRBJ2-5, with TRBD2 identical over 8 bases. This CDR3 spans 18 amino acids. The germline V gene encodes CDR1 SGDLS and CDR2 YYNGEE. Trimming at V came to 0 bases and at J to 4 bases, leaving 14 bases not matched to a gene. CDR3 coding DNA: TGTGCCAGCAGCGTAGCTTCGAGCGGGAGAGGAGGTCGAGAGACCCAGTACTTC. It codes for CASSVASSGRGGRETQYF.

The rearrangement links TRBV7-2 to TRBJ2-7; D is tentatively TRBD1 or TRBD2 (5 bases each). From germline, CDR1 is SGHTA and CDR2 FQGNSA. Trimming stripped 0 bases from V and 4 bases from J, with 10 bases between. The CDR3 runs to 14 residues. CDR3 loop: CASSLAQGVYEQYF. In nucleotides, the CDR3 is TGTGCCAGCAGCTTAGCGCAGGGAGTATACGAGCAGTACTTC.

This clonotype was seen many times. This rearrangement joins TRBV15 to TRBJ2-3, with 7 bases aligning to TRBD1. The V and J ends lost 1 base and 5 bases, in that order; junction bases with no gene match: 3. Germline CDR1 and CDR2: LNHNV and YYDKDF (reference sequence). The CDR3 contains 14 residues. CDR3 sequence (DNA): TGTGCCACCAGCAGAGGCAGGGGGAAAGATACGCAGTATTTT. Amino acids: CATSRGRGKDTQYF.

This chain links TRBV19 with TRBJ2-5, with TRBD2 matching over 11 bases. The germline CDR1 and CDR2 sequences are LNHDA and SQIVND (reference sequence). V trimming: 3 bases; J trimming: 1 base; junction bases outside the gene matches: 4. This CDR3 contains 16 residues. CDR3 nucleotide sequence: TGTGCCAGTAGTATGGGTCTAGCGGGGGGCCAAGAGACCCAGTACTTC. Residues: CASSMGLAGGQETQYF.

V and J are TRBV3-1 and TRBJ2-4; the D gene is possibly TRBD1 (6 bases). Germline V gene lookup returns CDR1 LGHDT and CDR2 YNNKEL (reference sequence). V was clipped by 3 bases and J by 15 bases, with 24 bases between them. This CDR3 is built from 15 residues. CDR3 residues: CASSQQRSTGSSRYF. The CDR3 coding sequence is TGTGCCAGCAGCCAGCAGCGTTCAACAGGGTCGTCCCGGTACTTC.

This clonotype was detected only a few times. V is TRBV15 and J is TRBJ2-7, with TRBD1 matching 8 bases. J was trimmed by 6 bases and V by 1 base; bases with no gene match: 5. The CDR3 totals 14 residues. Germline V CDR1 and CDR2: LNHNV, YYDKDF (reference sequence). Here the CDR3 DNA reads TGTGCCACCAGCAGAGCGGGACAGGTCCCCGAGCAGTACTTC. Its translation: CATSRAGQVPEQYF.

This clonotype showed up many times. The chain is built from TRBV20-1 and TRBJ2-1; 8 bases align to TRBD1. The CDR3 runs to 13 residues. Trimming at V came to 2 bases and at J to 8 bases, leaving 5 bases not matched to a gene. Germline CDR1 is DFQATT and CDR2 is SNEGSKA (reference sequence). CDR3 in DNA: TGCAGTGCTAGATCGGACAGGGACTATGAGCAGTTCTTC. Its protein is CSARSDRDYEQFF.

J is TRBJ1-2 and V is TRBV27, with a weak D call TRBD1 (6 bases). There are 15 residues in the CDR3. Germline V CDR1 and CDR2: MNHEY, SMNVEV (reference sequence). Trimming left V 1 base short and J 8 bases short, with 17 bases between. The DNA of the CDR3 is TGTGCCAGCAGTTTATACCCCAACAGGGCAGGAGGCTACACCTTC. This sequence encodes CASSLYPNRAGGYTF.

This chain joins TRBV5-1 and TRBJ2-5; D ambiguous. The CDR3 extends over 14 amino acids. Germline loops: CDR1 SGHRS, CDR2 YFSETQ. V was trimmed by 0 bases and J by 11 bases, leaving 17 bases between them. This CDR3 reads CASSLDLTKSSQYF. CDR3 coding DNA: TGCGCCAGCAGCTTGGACTTGACCAAATCAAGTCAGTACTTC.